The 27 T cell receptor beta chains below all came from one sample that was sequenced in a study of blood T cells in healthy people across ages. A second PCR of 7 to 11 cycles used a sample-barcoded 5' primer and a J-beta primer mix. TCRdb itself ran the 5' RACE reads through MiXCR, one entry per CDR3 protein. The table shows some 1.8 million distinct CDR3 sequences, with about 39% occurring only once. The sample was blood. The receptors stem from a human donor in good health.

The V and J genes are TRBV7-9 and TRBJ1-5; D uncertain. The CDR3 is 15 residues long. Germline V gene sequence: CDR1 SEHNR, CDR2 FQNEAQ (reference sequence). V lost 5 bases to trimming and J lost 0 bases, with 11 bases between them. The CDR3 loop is CASSPPGHSNQPQHF. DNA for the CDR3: TGTGCCAGCAGCCCCCCAGGCCATAGCAATCAGCCCCAGCATTTT.

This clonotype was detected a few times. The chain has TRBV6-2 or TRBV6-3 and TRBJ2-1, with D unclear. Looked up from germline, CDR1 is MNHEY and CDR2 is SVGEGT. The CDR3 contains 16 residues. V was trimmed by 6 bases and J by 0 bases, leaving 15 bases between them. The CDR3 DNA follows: TGTGCCAGCAGCAGGAGCGTAACCAACTCCTACAATGAGCAGTTCTTC. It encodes CASSRSVTNSYNEQFF.

For the CDR3, the DNA is TGTGCCAGTAGCCCATCGACGGCAGACTATGGCTACACCTTC. Translated: CASSPSTADYGYTF. This chain links TRBV19 with TRBJ1-2; D ambiguous. V lost 6 bases and J 3 bases, leaving 14 bases between the germline ends. Germline assignment: CDR1 LNHDA and CDR2 SQIVND (reference sequence). The CDR3 length is 14 residues.

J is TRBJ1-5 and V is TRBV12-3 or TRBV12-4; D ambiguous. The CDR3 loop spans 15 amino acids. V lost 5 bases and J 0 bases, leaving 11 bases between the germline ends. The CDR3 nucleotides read TGTGCCAGCAGTCCCGACGGTTATAGCAATCAGCCCCAGCATTTT. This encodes CASSPDGYSNQPQHF.

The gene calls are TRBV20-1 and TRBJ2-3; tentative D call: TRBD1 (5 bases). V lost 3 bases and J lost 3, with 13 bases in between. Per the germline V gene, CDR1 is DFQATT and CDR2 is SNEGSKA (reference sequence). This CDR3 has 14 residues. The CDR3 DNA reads TGCAGTGCTAGCGGACACGGAAGGACAGATACGCAGTATTTT. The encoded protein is CSASGHGRTDTQYF.

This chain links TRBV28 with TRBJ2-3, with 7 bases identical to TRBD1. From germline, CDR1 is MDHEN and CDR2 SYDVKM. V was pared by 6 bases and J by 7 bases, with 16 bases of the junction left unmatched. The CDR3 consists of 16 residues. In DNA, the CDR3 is TGTGCCAGCAGGGGGGCCGACAGGGAAGTTCGGTATACGCAGTATTTT. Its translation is CASRGADREVRYTQYF.

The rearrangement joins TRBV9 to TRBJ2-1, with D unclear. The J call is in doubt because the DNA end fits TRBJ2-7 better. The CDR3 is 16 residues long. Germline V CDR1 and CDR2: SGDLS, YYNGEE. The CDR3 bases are TGTGCCAGCAGCGTTAAGCTAGGCAGCTCCTACAATGAGCAGTACTTC. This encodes CASSVKLGSSYNEQYF.

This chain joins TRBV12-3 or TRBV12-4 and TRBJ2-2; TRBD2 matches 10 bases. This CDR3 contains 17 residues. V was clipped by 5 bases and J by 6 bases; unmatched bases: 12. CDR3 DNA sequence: TGTGCCAGCAGTAAAGCGGGGGGGCTATTTGTAGCCGGGGAGCTGTTTTTT. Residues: CASSKAGGLFVAGELFF.

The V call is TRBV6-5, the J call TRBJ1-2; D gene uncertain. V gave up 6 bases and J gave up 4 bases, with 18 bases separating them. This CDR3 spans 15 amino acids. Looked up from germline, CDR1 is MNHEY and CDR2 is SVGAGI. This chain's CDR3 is CASSLDGSRFYGYTF. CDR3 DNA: TGTGCCAGCAGCCTCGACGGATCGCGATTCTATGGCTACACCTTC.

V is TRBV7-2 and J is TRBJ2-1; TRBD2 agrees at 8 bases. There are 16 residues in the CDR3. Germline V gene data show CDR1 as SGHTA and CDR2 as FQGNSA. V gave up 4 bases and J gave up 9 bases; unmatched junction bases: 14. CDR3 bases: TGTGCCAGCAGCTGGCAAGGGGCGGGGGGTCGGGGTGAGCAGTTCTTC. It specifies CASSWQGAGGRGEQFF.

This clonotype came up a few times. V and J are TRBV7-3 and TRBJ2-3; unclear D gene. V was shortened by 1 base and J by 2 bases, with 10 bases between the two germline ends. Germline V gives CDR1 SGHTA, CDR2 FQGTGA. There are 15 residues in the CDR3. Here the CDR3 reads CASSLSYSSTDTQYF. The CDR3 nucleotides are TGTGCCAGCAGCTTAAGTTACAGTTCCACAGATACGCAGTATTTT.

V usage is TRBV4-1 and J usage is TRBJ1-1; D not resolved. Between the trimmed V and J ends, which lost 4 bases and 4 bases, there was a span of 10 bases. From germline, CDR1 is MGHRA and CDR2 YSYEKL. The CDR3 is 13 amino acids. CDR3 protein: CASSLEGITEAFF. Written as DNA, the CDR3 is TGCGCCAGCAGCCTGGAGGGCATCACTGAAGCTTTCTTT.

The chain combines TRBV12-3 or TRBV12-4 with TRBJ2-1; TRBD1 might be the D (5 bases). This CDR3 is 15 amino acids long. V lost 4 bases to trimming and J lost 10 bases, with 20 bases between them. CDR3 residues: CASSSTLVRTFEQFF. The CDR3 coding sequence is TGTGCCAGCAGTTCAACCTTAGTCCGGACATTCGAGCAGTTCTTC.

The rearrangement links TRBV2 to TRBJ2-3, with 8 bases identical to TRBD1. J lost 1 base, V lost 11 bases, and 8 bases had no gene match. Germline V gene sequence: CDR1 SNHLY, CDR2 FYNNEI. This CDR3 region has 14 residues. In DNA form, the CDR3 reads TGTGCCTTAAAAAGGACAGGGTGCACAGATACGCAGTATTTT. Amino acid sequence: CALKRTGCTDTQYF.

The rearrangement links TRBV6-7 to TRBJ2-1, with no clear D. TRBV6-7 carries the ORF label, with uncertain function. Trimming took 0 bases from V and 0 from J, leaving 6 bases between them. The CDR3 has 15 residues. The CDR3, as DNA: TGTGCCAGCAGTTACTCCTTCAGCTCCTACAATGAGCAGTTCTTC. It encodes CASSYSFSSYNEQFF.

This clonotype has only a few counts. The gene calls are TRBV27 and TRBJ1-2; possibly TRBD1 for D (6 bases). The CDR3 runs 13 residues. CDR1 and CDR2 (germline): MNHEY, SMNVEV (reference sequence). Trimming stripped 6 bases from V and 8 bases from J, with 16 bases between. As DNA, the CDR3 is TGTGCCAGCAGCACCACCGGGACAAACGGCTACACCTTC. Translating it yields CASSTTGTNGYTF.

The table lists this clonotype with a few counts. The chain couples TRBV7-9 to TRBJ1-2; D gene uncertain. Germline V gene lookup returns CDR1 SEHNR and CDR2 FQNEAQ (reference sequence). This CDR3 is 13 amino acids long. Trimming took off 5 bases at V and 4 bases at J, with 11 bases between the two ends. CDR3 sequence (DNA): TGTGCCAGCAGCCAGACATCCTTCTATGGCTACACCTTC. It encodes CASSQTSFYGYTF.

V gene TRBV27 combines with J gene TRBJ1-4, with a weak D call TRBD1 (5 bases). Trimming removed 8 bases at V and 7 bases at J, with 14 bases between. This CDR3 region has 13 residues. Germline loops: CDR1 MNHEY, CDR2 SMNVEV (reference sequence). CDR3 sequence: CASQQGASEKLFF. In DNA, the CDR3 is TGTGCCAGCCAGCAAGGGGCTAGTGAAAAACTGTTTTTT.

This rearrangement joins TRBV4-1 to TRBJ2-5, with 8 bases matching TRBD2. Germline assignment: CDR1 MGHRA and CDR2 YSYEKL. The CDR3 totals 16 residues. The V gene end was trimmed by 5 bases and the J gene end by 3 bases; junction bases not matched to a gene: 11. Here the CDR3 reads CASSFRAGLAEETQYF. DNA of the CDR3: TGCGCCAGCAGCTTCCGGGCCGGACTAGCCGAAGAGACCCAGTACTTC.

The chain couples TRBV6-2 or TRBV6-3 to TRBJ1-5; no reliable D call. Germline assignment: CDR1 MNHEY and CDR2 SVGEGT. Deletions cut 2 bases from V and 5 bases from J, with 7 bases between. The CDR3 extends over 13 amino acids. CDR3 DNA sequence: TGTGCCAGCAGTTACGTGGATTATCAGCCCCAGCATTTT. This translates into CASSYVDYQPQHF.

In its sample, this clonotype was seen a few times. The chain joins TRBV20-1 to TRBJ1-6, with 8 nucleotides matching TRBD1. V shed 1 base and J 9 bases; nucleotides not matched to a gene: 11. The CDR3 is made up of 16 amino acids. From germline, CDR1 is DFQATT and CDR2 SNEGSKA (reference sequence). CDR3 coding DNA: TGCAGTGCTAGAGTGGACAGGGCGGGCTTTATTTCACCCCTCCACTTT. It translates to CSARVDRAGFISPLHF.

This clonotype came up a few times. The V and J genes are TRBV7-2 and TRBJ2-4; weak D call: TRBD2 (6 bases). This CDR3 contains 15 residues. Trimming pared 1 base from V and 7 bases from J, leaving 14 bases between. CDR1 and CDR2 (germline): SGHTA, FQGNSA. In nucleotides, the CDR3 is TGTGCCAGCAGCTTAGTACCTAGCGTCGGGAACATTCAGTACTTC. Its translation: CASSLVPSVGNIQYF.

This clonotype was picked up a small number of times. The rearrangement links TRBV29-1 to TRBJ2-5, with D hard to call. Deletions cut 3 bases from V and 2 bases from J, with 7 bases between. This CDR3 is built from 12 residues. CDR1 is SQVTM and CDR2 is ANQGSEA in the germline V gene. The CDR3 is CSVDRNQETQYF. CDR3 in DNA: TGCAGCGTTGACAGAAATCAAGAGACCCAGTACTTC.

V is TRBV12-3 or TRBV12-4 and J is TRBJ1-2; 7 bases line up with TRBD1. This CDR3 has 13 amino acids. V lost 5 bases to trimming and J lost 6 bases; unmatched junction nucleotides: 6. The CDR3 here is CASSRDRPDGYTF. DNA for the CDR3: TGTGCCAGCAGTCGGGACAGACCCGATGGCTACACCTTC.

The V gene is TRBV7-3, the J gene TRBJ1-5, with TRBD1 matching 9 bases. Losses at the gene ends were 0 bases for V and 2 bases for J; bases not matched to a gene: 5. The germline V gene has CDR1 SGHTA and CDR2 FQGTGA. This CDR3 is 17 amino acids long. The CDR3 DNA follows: TGTGCCAGCAGCTTAACTAGGGGACAGGGAGGCAATCAGCCCCAGCATTTT. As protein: CASSLTRGQGGNQPQHF.

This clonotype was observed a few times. The CDR3 nucleotides read TGCAGTGCCCACCACCTGCCGTCCGGGGAGCTGTTTTTT. As protein: CSAHHLPSGELFF. The chain uses TRBV20-1 and TRBJ2-2; D remains unclear. With 6 bases removed from V and 6 bases from J, the gap between germline ends came to 14 bases. Germline V lookup: CDR1 DFQATT, CDR2 SNEGSKA (reference sequence). The CDR3 totals 13 residues.

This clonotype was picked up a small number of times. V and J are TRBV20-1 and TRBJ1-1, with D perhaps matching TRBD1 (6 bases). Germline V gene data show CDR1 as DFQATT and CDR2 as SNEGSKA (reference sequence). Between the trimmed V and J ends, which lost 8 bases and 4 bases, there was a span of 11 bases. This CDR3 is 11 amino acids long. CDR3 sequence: CSWGGATEAFF. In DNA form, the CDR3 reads TGCAGTTGGGGGGGGGCCACTGAAGCTTTCTTT.